The clone carrying this TCR beta chain was recorded many times. The source of the sample is a study of T cells in Graves' hyperthyroidism and ophthalmopathy. The wider study: Upon initial diagnosis and before any treatment, peripheral blood was collected.

Lactation, pregnancy, other autoimmune disease or uncontrolled infection excluded patients. In germline, CDR1 is GTSNPN, CDR2 SVGIG (reference sequence). This CDR3 comprises 13 residues. Trimming cost V 6 bases and J 5 bases, with 16 bases left between them. Amplification of TCR beta CDR3 regions used RNA as the template. A set of HTBI primers served as the primers for a first-round RT-PCR of the TCR CDR3. Via MiXCR, TCRdb re-called the multiplex PCR reads, giving one row per CDR3 protein. The sample includes about 640,000 distinct CDR3 sequences, less than 25% of them seen just once. The chain employs TRBV30 and TRBJ2-5; D remains unclear. The receptor was derived from a man aged 30 to 39 with Graves' ophthalmopathy. The source material was blood. The CDR3 region is CACHRAPAETQYF. CDR3 DNA sequence: TGTGCCTGCCACCGGGCTCCGGCGGAGACCCAGTACTTC.